The clone carrying this TCR beta chain was counted between two and nine times. Between the trimmed V and J ends, which lost 7 bases and 9 bases, there was a span of 13 bases. Germline V gene sequence: CDR1 WSHSY, CDR2 SAAADI. The CDR3 extends over 11 amino acids. It was with a sample-barcoded 5' primer and a J-beta primer mix that a second PCR of about 6 to 12 cycles was run. Each cDNA was tagged by a template-switch adaptor containing 12 random nucleotides. TCRdb redid the calling of the 5' RACE reads with MiXCR, one entry per CDR3 protein. Counted here are about 1.6 million distinct CDR3 sequences, 34% occurring once; the ten biggest clones make up 10% to 12%. The data were obtained in a study of blood T cells in healthy people across ages.

This rearrangement joins TRBV10-2 to TRBJ2-7; no clear D. Sequenced: blood. The TCR comes from a woman aged 25-40 years in good health. The CDR3 DNA is TGCGCCAGCAATAGGCCCGAGAGGCAGTACTTC. Translation: CASNRPERQYF.